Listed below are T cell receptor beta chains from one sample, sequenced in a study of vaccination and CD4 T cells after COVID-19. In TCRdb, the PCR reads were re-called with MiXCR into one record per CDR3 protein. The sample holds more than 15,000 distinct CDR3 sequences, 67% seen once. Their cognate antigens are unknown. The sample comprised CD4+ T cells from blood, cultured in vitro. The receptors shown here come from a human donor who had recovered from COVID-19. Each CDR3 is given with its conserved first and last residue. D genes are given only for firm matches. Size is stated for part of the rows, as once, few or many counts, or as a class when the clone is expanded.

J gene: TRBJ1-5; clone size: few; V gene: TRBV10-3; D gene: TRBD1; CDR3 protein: CASSDRGSKGPQHF; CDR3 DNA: TGTGCCAGCAGTGACAGGGGCTCCAAGGGGCCCCAGCATTTT
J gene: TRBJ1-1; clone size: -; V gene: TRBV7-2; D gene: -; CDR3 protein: CASSLLEFRVGTEAFF; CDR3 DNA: TGTGCCAGCAGCCTCCTAGAATTCAGGGTGGGGACTGAAGCTTTCTTT
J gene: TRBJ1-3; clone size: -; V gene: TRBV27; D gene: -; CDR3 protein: CASSPRAGVSGNTIYF; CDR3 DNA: TGTGCCAGCAGTCCCCGAGCAGGGGTCTCTGGAAACACCATATATTTT
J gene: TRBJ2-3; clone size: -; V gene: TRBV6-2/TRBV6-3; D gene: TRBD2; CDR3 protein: CASSLSGSWADTQYF; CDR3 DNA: TGTGCCAGCAGTTTAAGCGGGAGTTGGGCAGATACGCAGTATTTT
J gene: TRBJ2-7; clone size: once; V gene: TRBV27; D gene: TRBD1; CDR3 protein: CASTRPGQGKKEYF; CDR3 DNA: TGTGCCAGCACCCGACCGGGACAGGGCAAGAAGGAGTACTTC
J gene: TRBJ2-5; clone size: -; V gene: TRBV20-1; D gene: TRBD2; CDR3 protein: CAVQREGPVTQYF; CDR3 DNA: TGCGCGGTTCAGCGGGAGGGCCCTGTGACCCAGTACTTC
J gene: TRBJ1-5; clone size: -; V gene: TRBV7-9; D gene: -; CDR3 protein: CASSFGARGVDSNQPQHF; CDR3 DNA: TGTGCCAGCAGCTTTGGGGCTCGGGGGGTGGATAGCAATCAGCCCCAGCATTTT
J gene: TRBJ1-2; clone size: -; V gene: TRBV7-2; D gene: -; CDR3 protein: CASSPELWGGYTF; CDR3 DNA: TGTGCCAGCAGCCCCGAGTTGTGGGGCGGCTACACCTTC
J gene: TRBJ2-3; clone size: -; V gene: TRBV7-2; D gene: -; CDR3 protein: CASSFRADTQYF; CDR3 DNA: TGTGCCAGCAGCTTTAGGGCAGATACGCAGTATTTT
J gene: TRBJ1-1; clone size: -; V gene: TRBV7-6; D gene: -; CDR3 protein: CASSPFAANTEAFF; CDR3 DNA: TGTGCCAGCAGCCCTTTTGCGGCGAACACTGAAGCTTTCTTT
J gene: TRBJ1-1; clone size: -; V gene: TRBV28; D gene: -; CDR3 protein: CASSDSGVWVNTEAFF; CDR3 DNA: TGTGCCAGCAGTGATTCGGGGGTTTGGGTGAACACTGAAGCTTTCTTT
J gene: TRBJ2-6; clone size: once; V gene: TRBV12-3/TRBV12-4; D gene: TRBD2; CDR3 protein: CASSRLAGGSGANVLTF; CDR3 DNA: TGTGCCAGCAGTAGACTAGCGGGGGGCTCTGGGGCCAACGTCCTGACTTTC
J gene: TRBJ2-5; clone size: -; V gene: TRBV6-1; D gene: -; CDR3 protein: CASSAYAGTQYF; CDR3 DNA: TGTGCCAGCAGTGCCTACGCGGGGACCCAGTACTTC
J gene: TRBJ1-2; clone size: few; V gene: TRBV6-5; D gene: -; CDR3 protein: CASSYDLRGGRGYTF; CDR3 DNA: TGTGCCAGCAGTTACGATTTACGGGGGGGTAGAGGCTACACCTTC
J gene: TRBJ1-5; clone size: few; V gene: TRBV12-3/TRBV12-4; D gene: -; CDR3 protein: CASSLGGKSNQPQHF; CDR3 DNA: TGTGCCAGCAGTTTGGGGGGTAAAAGCAATCAGCCCCAGCATTTT
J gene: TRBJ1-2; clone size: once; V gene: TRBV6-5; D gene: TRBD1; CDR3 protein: CASSYQGDYGYTF; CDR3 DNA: TGTGCCAGCAGTTACCAGGGGGACTATGGCTACACCTTC
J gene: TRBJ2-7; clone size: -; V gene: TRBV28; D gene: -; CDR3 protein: CASSHPRGTLIYEQYF; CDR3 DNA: TGTGCCAGCAGTCACCCGAGGGGGACTCTAATCTACGAGCAGTACTTC
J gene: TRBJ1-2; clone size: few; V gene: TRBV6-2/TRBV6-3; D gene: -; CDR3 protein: CASSPYGEDHYGYTF; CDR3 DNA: TGTGCCAGCAGTCCATACGGGGAGGACCACTATGGCTACACCTTC
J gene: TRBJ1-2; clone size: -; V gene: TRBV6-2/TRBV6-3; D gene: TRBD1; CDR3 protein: CASSLSGGRGYTF; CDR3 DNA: TGTGCCAGCAGTTTATCAGGGGGACGAGGCTACACCTTC